This T cell receptor beta chain was obtained from a study of T cell changes during pregnancy in multiple sclerosis. This CDR3 has 16 residues. The germline V gene encodes CDR1 SQVTM and CDR2 ANQGSEA. With 0 bases removed from V and 0 bases from J, the gap between germline ends came to 11 bases. Sequenced by immunoSEQ multiplex PCR; TCRdb stores in-frame clones only, minus some. The sample holds around 75,000 clones, around nine tenths seen once. The specimen comprised CD4+ T cells from peripheral blood mononuclear cells, sampled in the third trimester of pregnancy. The V gene is TRBV29-1, the J gene TRBJ2-2; perhaps TRBD2 as D (6 bases). The clonotype comes from a female donor in good health, enrolled as a control in a pregnancy study. Here the CDR3 reads CSVEDRWGANTGELFF. Here the CDR3 DNA reads TGCAGCGTTGAAGATCGGTGGGGGGCGAACACCGGGGAGCTGTTTTTT.